The 28 T cell receptor beta chains below all came from one sample that was sequenced in a study of shared clonotypes between healthy human individuals. Here immunoSEQ multiplex PCR was the method, and the copy in TCRdb shows in-frame clones only, minus some. In the table there are hundreds of thousands of clones, about three quarters of which are singletons. Sequences were obtained from memory CD4+ T cells sorted from blood. As for subset: CD45RA-negative fraction. Every receptor here comes from a woman aged 25-40 years in good health.

This clone turned up a few times. V and J are TRBV7-9 and TRBJ2-7; 11 bases fit TRBD2. Germline V gene data show CDR1 as SEHNR and CDR2 as FQNEAQ (reference sequence). The junction had 4 bases not matched to a gene; V was cut back by 2 bases and J by 4 bases. This CDR3 has 15 amino acids. The CDR3 reads CASSLTSGRSYEQYF. As DNA, the CDR3 is TGTGCCAGCAGCTTAACTAGCGGGAGATCTTACGAGCAGTACTTC.

The J gene is TRBJ2-7, the V gene TRBV19, with 8 bases lining up with TRBD1. V trimming: 5 bases; J trimming: 2 bases; junction bases outside the gene matches: 11. This CDR3 is 16 amino acids long. Per germline, CDR1 LNHDA and CDR2 SQIVND (reference sequence). CDR3 protein: CASSPQGANPPYEQYF. The CDR3 coding sequence is TGTGCCAGTAGTCCGCAGGGGGCGAACCCTCCCTACGAGCAGTACTTC.

The chain employs TRBV29-1 and TRBJ2-2; D not resolved. The CDR3 is 12 residues long. V gave up 6 bases and J gave up 5 bases, with 10 bases separating them. The germline CDR1 and CDR2 sequences are SQVTM and ANQGSEA. DNA of the CDR3: TGCAGCGTGAAGGGTAGTACCGGGGAGCTGTTTTTT. Amino acid sequence: CSVKGSTGELFF.

V usage is TRBV6-6 and J usage is TRBJ2-6; no clear D gene. Trimming took off 0 bases at V and 4 bases at J, with 7 bases between the two ends. Germline CDR1 is MNHNY and CDR2 is SVGAGI (reference sequence). The CDR3 is 15 residues long. CDR3 coding DNA: TGTGCCAGCAGTTACTCGAGTCGCGGGGCCAACGTCCTGACTTTC. This gives the protein CASSYSSRGANVLTF.

This rearrangement joins TRBV28 to TRBJ1-5, with 7 nucleotides matching TRBD1. CDR3 length: 15 residues. V lost 4 bases to trimming and J lost 6 bases; unmatched junction nucleotides: 9. Germline V gene lookup returns CDR1 MDHEN and CDR2 SYDVKM. In DNA form, the CDR3 reads TGTGCCAGCAGTTCAGAAATCGGGACAGTTCAGCCCCAGCATTTT. Translating gives CASSSEIGTVQPQHF.

The V call is TRBV5-1, the J call TRBJ2-3; 7 bases are shared with TRBD1. Looked up from germline, CDR1 is SGHRS and CDR2 is YFSETQ. Losses at the gene ends were 4 bases for V and 3 bases for J; bases not matched to a gene: 8. The CDR3 consists of 15 residues. CDR3 sequence reads: CASSPQTGRTDTQYF. CDR3 nucleotides: TGCGCCAGCAGCCCCCAGACAGGGCGGACAGATACGCAGTATTTT.

The rearrangement joins TRBV11-2 to TRBJ1-1; 8 bases line up with TRBD1. The V gene's germline CDR1 is SGHAT and CDR2 FQNNGV. The J segment lost 11 bases and the V segment lost 1 base, leaving 3 bases of the junction unmatched. There are 12 residues in the CDR3. DNA of the CDR3: TGTGCCAGCAGCTTAGCAGGGGGCAATGCTTTCTTT. Protein sequence: CASSLAGGNAFF.

V gene TRBV5-1 combines with J gene TRBJ2-2, with 9 bases aligning to TRBD1. This CDR3 is built from 14 residues. Germline trimming cut 6 bases from V and 4 bases from J; bases unmatched to any gene: 4. The germline CDR1 and CDR2 sequences are SGHRS and YFSETQ. CDR3 nucleotides: TGCGCCAGCAAGGAGGGACAGGGCACCGGGGAGCTGTTTTTT. Translated: CASKEGQGTGELFF.

This clone was counted a few times. This chain links TRBV19 with TRBJ1-5; weak D call: TRBD1 (5 bases). Trimming shortened V by 7 bases and J by 0 bases, and 16 bases separated the two germline ends. Germline V gene lookup returns CDR1 LNHDA and CDR2 SQIVND (reference sequence). The CDR3 loop spans 16 amino acids. CDR3 region: CASNLRAGLSNQPQHF. In nucleotides, the CDR3 is TGTGCCAGTAATCTACGGGCAGGGCTTAGCAATCAGCCCCAGCATTTT. Looking up the rest from reference TRBV19 and TRBJ1-5 gives the full variable domain: DGGITQSPKYLFRKEGQNVTLSCEQNLNHDAMYWYRQDPGQGLRLIYYSQIVNDFQKGDIAEGYSVSREKKESFPLTVTSAQKNPTAFYLCASNLRAGLSNQPQHFGDGTRLSIL.

This clone was observed a single time. This sequence may be a read error, since a much larger clone differs from it by one base. The same CDR3 can be traced to other DNA sequences in this sample. The chain links TRBV11-2 to TRBJ2-3; D is unresolved. The CDR3 has 12 amino acids. Germline values: CDR1 SGHAT, CDR2 FQNNGV. Trimming pared 3 bases from V and 3 bases from J, leaving 4 bases between. The CDR3 sequence: CASSFGTDTQYF. CDR3 in DNA: TGTGCCAGCAGCTTCGGGACAGATACGCAGTATTTT.

This clone has at least ten counts. V usage is TRBV2 and J usage is TRBJ2-7; 7 bases align to TRBD1. This CDR3 is built from 14 residues. Germline CDR1 SNHLY, CDR2 FYNNEI. Trimming cost V 4 bases and J 6 bases; bases outside gene matches: 9. The CDR3 spells CASSARETGSEQYF. The CDR3 DNA sequence: TGTGCCAGCAGTGCAAGGGAGACAGGGTCCGAGCAGTACTTC.

In DNA form, the CDR3 reads TGTGCCAGCAGGCGGGATTCTCGATCAGATACGCAGTATTTT. Protein product: CASRRDSRSDTQYF. This sequence joins TRBV2 and TRBJ2-3; TRBD2 is a possible D gene (6 bases). V was trimmed by 6 bases and J by 4 bases, leaving 14 bases between them. Germline values: CDR1 SNHLY, CDR2 FYNNEI. CDR3 size: 14 residues.

With regard to this clone: The same CDR3 arises from other DNA sequences in this sample as well. This chain uses TRBV28 with TRBJ2-2, with D perhaps matching TRBD1 (6 bases). The V end lost 6 bases, the J end lost 0 bases, and 8 bases lay between the germline ends. CDR3 length: 14 residues. The germline V gene encodes CDR1 MDHEN and CDR2 SYDVKM. The CDR3, as DNA: TGTGCCAGCAGGACAGGAACGAACACCGGGGAGCTGTTTTTT. Protein product: CASRTGTNTGELFF. The entire variable domain, with the rest obtained from reference TRBV28 and TRBJ2-2, is as follows: DVKVTQSSRYLVKRTGEKVFLECVQDMDHENMFWYRQDPGLGLRLIYFSYDVKMKEKGDIPEGYSVSREKKERFSLILESASTNQTSMYLCASRTGTNTGELFFGEGSRLTVL.

This clone occurred once. The chain is built from TRBV4-1 and TRBJ2-3; D gene unclear. Germline CDR1 reads MGHRA; CDR2 reads YSYEKL. Trimming left V 0 bases short and J 2 bases short, with 12 bases between. CDR3 length equals 16 residues. CDR3 in DNA: TGCGCCAGCAGCCAAGAATCAGCGCTAAACACAGATACGCAGTATTTT. This codes for CASSQESALNTDTQYF.

This clone has ten or more counts. The chain joins TRBV7-8 to TRBJ1-2; the D is unclear. CDR3 length equals 14 residues. Trimming cost V 1 base and J 4 bases, with 10 bases left between them. Germline CDR1 and CDR2: SGHVS and FQNEAQ. CDR3 loop: CASSLGSAGYGYTF. CDR3 DNA sequence: TGTGCCAGCAGCTTAGGTTCAGCCGGCTATGGCTACACCTTC.

This clone has just a few counts. The chain uses TRBV27 and TRBJ2-3; D remains ambiguous. Deletions cut 0 bases from V and 3 bases from J, with 10 bases between. This CDR3 is 15 amino acids long. The germline V gene has CDR1 MNHEY and CDR2 SMNVEV (reference sequence). The CDR3 region has the DNA TGTGCCAGCAGTTTATCGGCGGACGTGACAGATACGCAGTATTTT. Translated, it gives CASSLSADVTDTQYF.

This clone was recorded many times. DNA of the CDR3: TGTGCCAGTAGTATGATAGTTAGCTCTGGGGCCAACGTCCTGACTTTC. This sequence encodes CASSMIVSSGANVLTF. The genes are TRBV19 and TRBJ2-6; D remains ambiguous. Looked up from germline, CDR1 is LNHDA and CDR2 is SQIVND (reference sequence). V lost 3 bases and J lost 0, with 9 bases in between. There are 16 residues in the CDR3.

CDR3 protein: CASSQFSTSDTYEQYF. The CDR3 coding sequence is TGTGCCAGCAGCCAATTTTCGACTAGCGACACCTACGAGCAGTACTTC. The chain has TRBV4-2 and TRBJ2-7; 8 bases agree with TRBD2. The CDR3 has 16 amino acids. Germline loops: CDR1 LGHNA, CDR2 YNFKEQ. With 2 bases clipped from V and 2 bases from J, the junction kept 8 bases outside the gene matches.

This sequence joins TRBV6-6 and TRBJ2-7; D unresolved. The CDR3 covers 12 residues. CDR1 and CDR2 (germline): MNHNY, SVGAGI (reference sequence). Trimming cost V 3 bases and J 7 bases, with 10 bases left between them. The CDR3: CASSYGLREQYF. The CDR3 DNA reads as TGTGCCAGCAGTTATGGCCTAAGGGAGCAGTACTTC.

The table lists this clone with a few counts. This chain links TRBV1 with TRBJ2-7; the table's D call, TRBD1, has no DNA check behind it. TRBV1 is listed as a pseudogene. This CDR3 spans 24 amino acids. CDR3 residues: CTSSQPKDREDQRGHLGRTCEQYF. CDR3 bases: TGCACCAGCAGCCAACCGAAGGACAGGGAGGACCAGCGCGGACATCTTGGGCGTACTTGCGAGCAGTACTTC.

V and J are TRBV29-1 and TRBJ2-2; tentatively, D is TRBD1 or TRBD2 (5 bases each). Germline assignment: CDR1 SQVTM and CDR2 ANQGSEA. V lost 3 bases, J lost 4 bases, and 15 bases lay in between. The CDR3 is made up of 15 amino acids. The CDR3 bases are TGCAGCGTTGATTCGGGGACCGCGGCCACCGGGGAGCTGTTTTTT. Its protein product is CSVDSGTAATGELFF.

The chain joins TRBV5-1 to TRBJ2-7; 9 nucleotides align to TRBD1. The CDR3 has 16 residues. V shed 4 bases and J 5 bases; nucleotides not matched to a gene: 13. From germline, CDR1 is SGHRS and CDR2 YFSETQ. CDR3 bases: TGCGCCAGCAGCATCAATTCCGGGACAGGGACTAACGAGCAGTACTTC. Its translation: CASSINSGTGTNEQYF.

This chain links TRBV6-7 with TRBJ1-1, with D hard to call. TRBV6-7 is labeled an ORF, and its function is uncertain. Trimming pared 0 bases from V and 2 bases from J, leaving 10 bases between. This CDR3 contains 15 residues. This CDR3 is CASSYSTRVNTEAFF. The CDR3 DNA follows: TGTGCCAGCAGTTACTCGACAAGGGTTAACACTGAAGCTTTCTTT.

This chain joins TRBV28 and TRBJ2-1, with a possible D match to TRBD1 (6 bases). With 6 bases removed from V and 2 bases from J, the gap between germline ends came to 14 bases. This CDR3 contains 15 residues. Per germline, CDR1 MDHEN and CDR2 SYDVKM. As DNA, the CDR3 is TGTGCCAGCAGCACGGGACACCGTACCTACAATGAGCAGTTCTTC. Translation gives CASSTGHRTYNEQFF.

The CDR3, as DNA: TGTGCCAGTAACATTCCCTACGAGCAGTACTTC. Its translation is CASNIPYEQYF. The rearrangement links TRBV19 to TRBJ2-7; D is unresolved. This CDR3 is 11 amino acids long. CDR1 LNHDA and CDR2 SQIVND come from the germline V gene (reference sequence). Trimming shortened V by 7 bases and J by 2 bases, and 6 bases separated the two germline ends.

The table lists this clone with a few counts. Being one base from a much bigger clone, this may be a read error. The identical CDR3 is also encoded by other nucleotide sequences in the sample. The rearrangement links TRBV5-4 to TRBJ2-7, with D perhaps matching TRBD1 (6 bases). Germline CDR1 reads SGHNT; CDR2 reads YYREEE (reference sequence). The CDR3 loop spans 13 amino acids. Trimming left V 2 bases short and J 3 bases short, with 9 bases between. The CDR3, as DNA: TGTGCCAGCAGCTTCCAGGGGAACTACGAGCAGTACTTC. Translating it yields CASSFQGNYEQYF. Combining the CDR3 with reference TRBV5-4 and TRBJ2-7 gives the whole variable domain ETGVTQSPTHLIKTRGQQVTLRCSSQSGHNTVSWYQQALGQGPQFIFQYYREEENGRGNFPPRFSGLQFPNYSSELNVNALELDDSALYLCASSFQGNYEQYFGPGTRLTVT.

The CDR3 DNA reads TGCGCCAGCAGCCCCGACGGGGGCTACTACGAGCAGTACTTC. This translates into CASSPDGGYYEQYF. The V gene is TRBV5-1, the J gene TRBJ2-7; D tentatively fits TRBD1 or TRBD2 (6 bases each). This CDR3 has 14 residues. Germline assignment: CDR1 SGHRS and CDR2 YFSETQ. Deletions cut 4 bases from V and 3 bases from J, with 14 bases between.

The rearrangement joins TRBV10-1 to TRBJ1-1; weak D call: TRBD1 (5 bases). CDR3 length equals 13 residues. Germline V gives CDR1 WNHNN, CDR2 SYGVQD (reference sequence). Trimming stripped 6 bases from V and 8 bases from J, with 16 bases between. For the CDR3, the DNA is TGCGCCAGCAGCCACGGGGGGGGAAGCGAAGCTTTCTTT. Translating gives CASSHGGGSEAFF.